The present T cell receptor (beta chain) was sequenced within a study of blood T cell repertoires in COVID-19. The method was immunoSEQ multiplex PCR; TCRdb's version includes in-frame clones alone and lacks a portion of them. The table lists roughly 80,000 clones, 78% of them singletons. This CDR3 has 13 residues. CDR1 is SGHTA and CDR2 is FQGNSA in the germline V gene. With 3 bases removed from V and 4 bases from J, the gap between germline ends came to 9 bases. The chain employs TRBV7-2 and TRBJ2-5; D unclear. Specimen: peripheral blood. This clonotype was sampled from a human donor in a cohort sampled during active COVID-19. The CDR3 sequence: CASSFFNRETQYF. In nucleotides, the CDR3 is TGTGCCAGCAGCTTCTTTAATCGAGAGACCCAGTACTTC.